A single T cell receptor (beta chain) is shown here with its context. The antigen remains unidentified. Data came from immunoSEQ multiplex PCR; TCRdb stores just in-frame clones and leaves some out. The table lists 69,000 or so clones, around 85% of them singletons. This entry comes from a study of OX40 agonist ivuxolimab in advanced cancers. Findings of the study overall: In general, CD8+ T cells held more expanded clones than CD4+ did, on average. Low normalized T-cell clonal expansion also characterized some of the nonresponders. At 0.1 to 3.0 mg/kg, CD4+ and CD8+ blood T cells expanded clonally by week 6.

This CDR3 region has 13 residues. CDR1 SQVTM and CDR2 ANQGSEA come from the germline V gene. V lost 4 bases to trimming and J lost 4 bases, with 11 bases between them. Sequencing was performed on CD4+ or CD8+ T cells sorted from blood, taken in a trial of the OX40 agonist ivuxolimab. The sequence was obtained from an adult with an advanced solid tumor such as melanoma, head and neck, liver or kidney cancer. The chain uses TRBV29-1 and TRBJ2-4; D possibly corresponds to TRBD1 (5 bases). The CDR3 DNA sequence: TGCAGCGTTGTGGATCAGGGAAAAAACATTCAGTACTTC. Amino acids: CSVVDQGKNIQYF.